The clone carrying this T cell receptor (beta chain) was counted only a few times. The sample comes from a study of Ad26.COV2.S vaccination and SARS-CoV-2 variants. Produced via immunoSEQ multiplex PCR; TCRdb's table is partial and in-frame only. There are roughly 330,000 clones in the sample; almost 90% occur only once, and 4.5% to 5.5% lies in the top ten. Germline trimming cut 10 bases from V and 6 bases from J; bases unmatched to any gene: 14. The CDR3 consists of 14 residues. Per germline, CDR1 MNHEY and CDR2 SVGAGI. This sample's treatment: roughly 20 received Ad26.COV2.S at low or high dose, single or two shots; several received placebo; per-sample allocation not given. Material that was analyzed had been drawn on day 63 after the first vaccine or placebo injection.

The sample in question was peripheral blood, obtained in a trial of Ad26.COV2.S vaccine versus placebo. This chain connects TRBV6-5 to TRBJ2-7; 8 positions agree with TRBD1. This receptor was taken from a person aged 18 to 59 who received the Ad26.COV2.S COVID-19 vaccine or a placebo. CDR3 DNA: TGTGCCACCCGGAAGGGACAGGTTAGGCTCGAGCAGTACTTC. Its translation is CATRKGQVRLEQYF.